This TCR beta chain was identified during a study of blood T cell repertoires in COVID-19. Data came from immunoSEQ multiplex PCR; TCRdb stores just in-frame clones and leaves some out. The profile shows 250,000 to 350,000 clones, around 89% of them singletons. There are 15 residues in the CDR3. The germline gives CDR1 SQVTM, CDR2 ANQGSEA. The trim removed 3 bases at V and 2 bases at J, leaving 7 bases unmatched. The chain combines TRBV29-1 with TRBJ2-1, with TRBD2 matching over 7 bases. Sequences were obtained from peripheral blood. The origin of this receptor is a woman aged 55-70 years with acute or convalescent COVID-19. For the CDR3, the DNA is TGCAGCGTTGATCGGGGGACTATAACCTACAATGAGCAGTTCTTC. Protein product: CSVDRGTITYNEQFF.